A selection of T cell receptor beta chains follows, all from one sample in a study of human T cells and chemical hapten exposure. TCRdb re-called the RACE reads through MiXCR, storing one row per CDR3 protein. Of 120,000 to 150,000 distinct CDR3 sequences in the sample, 12% were seen once. The input for sequencing was whole blood, taken in connection with sensitization to the hapten diphenylcyclopropenone (DPC). The receptors were gathered from a woman aged 50 to 65 with alopecia areata. Some clones in this sample may be carry-over from other donors' samples. Each CDR3 is given with its conserved first and last residue. The D gene is left open where the match is weak. Clone size is given for some rows only: seen once, a few or many times, or a class if the clone is expanded.

d_call j_call clone_size v_call cdr3_nt cdr3_aa
TRBD1 TRBJ2-7 few TRBV5-1 TGCGCCAGCAGCCGGGGACAGGTCGCCTACGAGCAGTACTTC CASSRGQVAYEQYF
TRBD1 TRBJ2-2 . TRBV6-5 TGTGCCAGCAGTCGCTCCTCCGGGACAGGGAACGCCGGGGAGCTGTTTTTT CASSRSSGTGNAGELFF
. TRBJ2-3 . TRBV7-9 TGTGCCAGCAGCTTAGGGATAAGCTCGGATACGCAGTATTTT CASSLGISSDTQYF
. TRBJ2-7 . TRBV11-2 TGTGCCAGCAGCTCTTGGACGGAGCAGTACTTC CASSSWTEQYF
. TRBJ2-7 few TRBV3-1 TGTGCCAGCAGCCAAGCCGACAGAGGATACGAGCAGTACTTC CASSQADRGYEQYF
. TRBJ1-5 . TRBV5-1 TGCGCCAGCAGCCTGGGGGCGGGGCAGCCCCAGCATTTT CASSLGAGQPQHF
TRBD1 TRBJ2-5 many TRBV5-4 TGTGCCAGCAGCCCGGGACAGGGCCGAGAGACCCAGTACTTC CASSPGQGRETQYF
TRBD2 TRBJ2-1 . TRBV10-1 TGCGCCAGCAGTGGAGGAGGAGCGGGAGGATACAATGAGCAGTTCTTC CASSGGGAGGYNEQFF
TRBD2 TRBJ2-1 few TRBV7-2 TGTGCCAGCAGCTCCGGGACTAGCTTTAATGAGCAGTTCTTC CASSSGTSFNEQFF
. TRBJ2-6 few TRBV6-6 TGTGCCAGCAGCCCACCAGGTCAGGAAGGGGCCAACGTCCTGACTTTC CASSPPGQEGANVLTF
. TRBJ2-2 many TRBV14 TGTGCCAGCAGCCAGATAAGCACCGGGGAGCTGTTTTTT CASSQISTGELFF
. TRBJ2-1 . TRBV5-6 TGTGCCAGCAGCAGAAACCGGAATGAGCAGTTCTTC CASSRNRNEQFF
. TRBJ2-2 . TRBV5-3 TGTGCCAGAAGCTTCGTCTGGGGGACCGGGGAGCTGTTTTTT CARSFVWGTGELFF
. TRBJ2-3 . TRBV14 TGTGCCAGCAGCCCGAGCGGGCCAGATACGCAGTATTTT CASSPSGPDTQYF
. TRBJ2-2 . TRBV27 TGTGCCAGCAGCAAAGGGAGAGTGGCCGGGGAGCTGTTTTTT CASSKGRVAGELFF
. TRBJ1-5 many TRBV29-1 TGCAGCGTTGGGGAGGGAGATAGCAATCAGCCCCAGCATTTT CSVGEGDSNQPQHF
TRBD2 TRBJ2-5 few TRBV12-3/TRBV12-4 TGTGCCAGCAGTTGGCGGGGGTCCACCCAAGAGACCCAGTACTTC CASSWRGSTQETQYF
TRBD2 TRBJ2-3 . TRBV7-6 TGTGCCAGCAGCTTAGGCGGGAGTAAGACAGATACGCAGTATTTT CASSLGGSKTDTQYF
. TRBJ1-1 many TRBV27 TGTGCCAGCAGTTTATCGGATCAAGGTGGGACTGAAGCTTTCTTT CASSLSDQGGTEAFF
. TRBJ1-5 . TRBV28 TGTGCCAGTCTTGTGGGCAGCCAATCTAATCAGCCCCAGCATTTT CASLVGSQSNQPQHF
. TRBJ2-1 many TRBV7-2 TGTGCCAGCAGCTGGTTCACTAAAAATGAGCAGTTCTTC CASSWFTKNEQFF
. TRBJ2-7 . TRBV5-5 TGTGCCAGCAGCTTGGCAGTGACCGACTACGAGCAGTACTTC CASSLAVTDYEQYF